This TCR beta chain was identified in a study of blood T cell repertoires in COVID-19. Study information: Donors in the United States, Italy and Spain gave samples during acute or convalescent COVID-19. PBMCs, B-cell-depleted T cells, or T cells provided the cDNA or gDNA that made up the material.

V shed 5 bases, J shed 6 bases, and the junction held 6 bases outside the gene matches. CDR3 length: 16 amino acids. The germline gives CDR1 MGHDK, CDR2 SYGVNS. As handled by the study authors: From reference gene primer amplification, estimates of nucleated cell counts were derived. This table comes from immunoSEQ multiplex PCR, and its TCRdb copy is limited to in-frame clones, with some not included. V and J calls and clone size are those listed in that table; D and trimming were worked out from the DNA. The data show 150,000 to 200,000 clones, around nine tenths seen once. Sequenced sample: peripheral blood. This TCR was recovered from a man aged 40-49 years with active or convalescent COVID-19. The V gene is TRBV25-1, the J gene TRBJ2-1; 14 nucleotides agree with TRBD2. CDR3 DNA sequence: TGTGCCAGCAGTATACTGACTAGCGGGGGGGCCAATGAGCAGTTCTTC. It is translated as CASSILTSGGANEQFF. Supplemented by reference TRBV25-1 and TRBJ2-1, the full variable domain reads EADIYQTPRYLVIGTGKKITLECSQTMGHDKMYWYQQDPGMELHLIHYSYGVNSTEKGDLSSESTVSRIRTEHFPLTLESARPSHTSQYLCASSILTSGGANEQFFGPGTRLTVL.